These 17 T cell receptor beta chains were all obtained from the same sample, sequenced in a study of siplizumab effects on memory and regulatory T cells. Clones were sequenced by immunoSEQ multiplex PCR, and TCRdb holds only the in-frame ones, with some missing. The table lists over 90,000 clones, 90% to 95% of them singletons. Sequencing input: CD4+ T cells sorted from blood. The receptors come from a human donor in good health.

The V and J genes are TRBV5-1 and TRBJ1-1, with D possibly being TRBD1 (5 bases). The germline V gene encodes CDR1 SGHRS and CDR2 YFSETQ. The length of the CDR3 is 14 residues. Trimming cost V 4 bases and J 3 bases, with 13 bases left between them. In nucleotides, the CDR3 is TGCGCCAGCAGCCCAGGGTTAAGGGACACTGAAGCTTTCTTT. Translated, it gives CASSPGLRDTEAFF.

This clone was observed once. The chain uses TRBV19 and TRBJ2-2; 8 nucleotides line up with TRBD1. The CDR3 has 14 residues. Per germline, CDR1 LNHDA and CDR2 SQIVND (reference sequence). J gave up 4 bases and V 5 bases, and 3 bases lay outside the gene matches. The chain's CDR3 is CASSRTGGTGELFF. CDR3 DNA: TGTGCCAGTAGTCGAACAGGGGGCACCGGGGAGCTGTTTTTT. Full variable domain (remainder filled in from reference TRBV19 and TRBJ2-2): DGGITQSPKYLFRKEGQNVTLSCEQNLNHDAMYWYRQDPGQGLRLIYYSQIVNDFQKGDIAEGYSVSREKKESFPLTVTSAQKNPTAFYLCASSRTGGTGELFFGEGSRLTVL.

The rearrangement uses TRBV2 and TRBJ2-1; D uncertain. The CDR3 has 11 amino acids. Germline CDR1 is SNHLY and CDR2 is FYNNEI. Trimming pared 6 bases from V and 9 bases from J, leaving 9 bases between. CDR3 DNA sequence: TGTGCCAGCAGCCTCGTACTTGAGCAGTTCTTC. This translates into CASSLVLEQFF.

The chain uses TRBV11-2 and TRBJ2-5; TRBD2 aligns across 7 bases. The CDR3 loop spans 12 amino acids. The V and J ends lost 5 bases and 7 bases, in that order; junction bases with no gene match: 4. In germline, CDR1 is SGHAT, CDR2 FQNNGV. The CDR3 sequence: CASSEGRGTQYF. The CDR3 DNA sequence: TGTGCCAGCAGCGAGGGGAGGGGGACCCAGTACTTC.

The genes are TRBV5-1 and TRBJ1-2; 9 bases agree with TRBD1. After removal of 4 bases from V and 4 bases from J, the junction contained 11 bases not matched to a gene. The V gene's germline CDR1 is SGHRS and CDR2 YFSETQ. CDR3 size: 16 residues. The CDR3 DNA follows: TGCGCCAGCAGCCGGAAGTGGACAGGGGAGCCCTATGGCTACACCTTC. Residues: CASSRKWTGEPYGYTF.

The gene calls are TRBV5-8 and TRBJ1-3; D not resolved. The V gene's germline CDR1 is SGHTS and CDR2 YDEGEE. CDR3 length equals 14 residues. Trimming left V 2 bases short and J 0 bases short, with 6 bases between. The CDR3 loop reads CASSLGFSGNTIYF. Written as DNA, the CDR3 is TGTGCCAGCAGCTTAGGGTTCTCTGGAAACACCATATATTTT.

The chain links TRBV5-4 to TRBJ2-7, with 9 bases that match TRBD1. V lost 4 bases, J lost 5 bases, and 7 bases stayed unmatched. The germline V gene has CDR1 SGHNT and CDR2 YYREEE (reference sequence). CDR3 length equals 14 residues. This CDR3 is CASSMAGTGNEQYF. Written as DNA, the CDR3 is TGTGCCAGCAGCATGGCCGGGACAGGGAACGAGCAGTACTTC.

The genes are TRBV6-5 and TRBJ1-1; D might be TRBD1 (5 bases). Deletions cut 7 bases from V and 4 bases from J, with 16 bases between. The V gene's germline CDR1 is MNHEY and CDR2 SVGAGI. This CDR3 is 14 amino acids long. The CDR3 coding sequence is TGTGCCAGCATCCCCGTCGGGGGTATCACTGAAGCTTTCTTT. The encoded protein is CASIPVGGITEAFF.

The rearrangement links TRBV19 to TRBJ2-1; 9 positions agree with TRBD2. With V trimmed by 6 bases and J by 1 base, 7 bases remained unmatched. This CDR3 contains 16 residues. Germline loops: CDR1 LNHDA, CDR2 SQIVND (reference sequence). CDR3 nucleotides: TGTGCCAGTAGCCCCATAGCGGGGGAGTCCTACAATGAGCAGTTCTTC. Translation: CASSPIAGESYNEQFF.

This chain links TRBV5-1 with TRBJ1-2; tentatively, D is TRBD1 (6 bases). Trimming left V 6 bases short and J 8 bases short, with 14 bases between. Germline assignment: CDR1 SGHRS and CDR2 YFSETQ. CDR3 length: 12 residues. CDR3 coding DNA: TGCGCCAGCACCACAGGGACTCGCGGCTACACCTTC. This codes for CASTTGTRGYTF.

The gene calls are TRBV19 and TRBJ1-2; TRBD1 matches 8 bases. Germline CDR1 and CDR2: LNHDA and SQIVND (reference sequence). V lost 6 bases, J lost 4 bases, and 7 bases stayed unmatched. CDR3 length equals 14 residues. The DNA of the CDR3 is TGTGCCAGTAGAATCCCAGGGGGCCCCTATGGCTACACCTTC. The encoded protein is CASRIPGGPYGYTF.

The V call is TRBV2, the J call TRBJ2-7, with D uncertain. V shed 8 bases and J shed 2 bases, with 16 bases lying between them. Germline CDR1 reads SNHLY; CDR2 reads FYNNEI. The CDR3 covers 14 residues. This chain's CDR3 is CASSGRPSTYEQYF. The DNA for the CDR3 is TGTGCCAGCTCTGGGCGTCCTTCAACCTACGAGCAGTACTTC.

This chain links TRBV11-1 with TRBJ2-5, with D hard to call. CDR1 SGHAT and CDR2 FQDESV come from the germline V gene (reference sequence). Trimming left V 1 base short and J 2 bases short, with 17 bases between. The CDR3 loop spans 17 amino acids. CDR3 sequence (DNA): TGTGCCAGCAGCTTAGGGCGGTCGAGGCAGCCACAAGAGACCCAGTACTTC. It specifies CASSLGRSRQPQETQYF.

J is TRBJ1-1 and V is TRBV12-5; D gene uncertain. The CDR3 loop spans 12 amino acids. V was shortened by 7 bases and J by 4 bases, with 10 bases between the two germline ends. Germline lookup yields CDR1 LGHNT and CDR2 FRNRAP. As DNA, the CDR3 is TGTGCTAGTGTACGGGAAGGCACTGAAGCTTTCTTT. The encoded protein is CASVREGTEAFF.

The rearrangement joins TRBV7-3 to TRBJ2-1; TRBD2 agrees at 7 bases. The CDR3 is made up of 16 amino acids. The germline V gene has CDR1 SGHTA and CDR2 FQGTGA. V gave up 5 bases and J gave up 7 bases; unmatched junction bases: 14. In DNA, the CDR3 is TGTGCCAGCAGCCCCAGCCTCCGGACTAGGGAGAATGAGCAGTTCTTC. Its translation is CASSPSLRTRENEQFF.

The chain uses TRBV30 and TRBJ1-1; D ambiguous. The CDR3 loop spans 11 amino acids. Trimming removed 3 bases at V and 3 bases at J, with 5 bases between. Looked up from germline, CDR1 is GTSNPN and CDR2 is SVGIG (reference sequence). Here the CDR3 DNA reads TGTGCCTGGAGCGAGGACACTGAAGCTTTCTTT. Protein: CAWSEDTEAFF.

J is TRBJ2-1 and V is TRBV7-9; 8 nucleotides match TRBD2. The CDR3 is 16 amino acids. After removal of 5 bases from V and 8 bases from J, the junction contained 14 bases not matched to a gene. Per the germline V gene, CDR1 is SEHNR and CDR2 is FQNEAQ (reference sequence). DNA for the CDR3: TGTGCCAGCAGCCTCGATCCCGGGACTAGAGTCGATGAGCAGTTCTTC. Protein sequence: CASSLDPGTRVDEQFF.